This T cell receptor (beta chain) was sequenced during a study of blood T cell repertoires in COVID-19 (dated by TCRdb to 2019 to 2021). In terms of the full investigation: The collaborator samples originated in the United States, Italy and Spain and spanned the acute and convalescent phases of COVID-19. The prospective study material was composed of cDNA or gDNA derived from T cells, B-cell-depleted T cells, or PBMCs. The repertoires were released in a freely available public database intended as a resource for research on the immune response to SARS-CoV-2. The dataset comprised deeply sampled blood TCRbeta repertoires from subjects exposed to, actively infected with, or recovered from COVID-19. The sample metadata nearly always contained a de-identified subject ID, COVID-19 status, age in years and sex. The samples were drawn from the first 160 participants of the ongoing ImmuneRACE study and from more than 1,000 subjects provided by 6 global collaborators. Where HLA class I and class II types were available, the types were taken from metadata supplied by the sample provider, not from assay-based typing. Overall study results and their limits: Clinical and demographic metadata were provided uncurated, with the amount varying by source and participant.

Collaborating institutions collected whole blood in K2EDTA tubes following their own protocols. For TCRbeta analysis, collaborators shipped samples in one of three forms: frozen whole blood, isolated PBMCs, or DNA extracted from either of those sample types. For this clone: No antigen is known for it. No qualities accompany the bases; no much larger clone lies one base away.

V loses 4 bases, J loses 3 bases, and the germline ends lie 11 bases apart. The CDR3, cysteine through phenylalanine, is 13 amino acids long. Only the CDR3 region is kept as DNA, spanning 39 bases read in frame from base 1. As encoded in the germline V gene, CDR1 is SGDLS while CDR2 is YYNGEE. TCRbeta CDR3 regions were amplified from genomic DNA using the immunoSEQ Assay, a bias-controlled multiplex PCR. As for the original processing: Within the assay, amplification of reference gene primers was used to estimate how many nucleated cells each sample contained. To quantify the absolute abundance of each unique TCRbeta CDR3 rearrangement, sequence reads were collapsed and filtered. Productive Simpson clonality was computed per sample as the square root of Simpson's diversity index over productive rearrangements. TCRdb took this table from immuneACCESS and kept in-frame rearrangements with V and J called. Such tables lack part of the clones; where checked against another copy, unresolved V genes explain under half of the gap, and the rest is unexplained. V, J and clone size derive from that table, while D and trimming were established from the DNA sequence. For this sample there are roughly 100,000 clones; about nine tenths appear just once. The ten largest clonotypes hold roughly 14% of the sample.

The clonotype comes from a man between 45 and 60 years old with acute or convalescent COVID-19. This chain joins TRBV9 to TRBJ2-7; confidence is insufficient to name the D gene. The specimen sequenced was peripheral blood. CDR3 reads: CASSMGLGYEQYF. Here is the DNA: TGTGCCAGCAGCATGGGCCTCGGCTACGAGCAGTACTTC.